This T cell receptor beta chain originates from a study of T cells in Graves' hyperthyroidism and ophthalmopathy. This clonotype showed up just a few times. Amplified TCR beta CDR3 regions came from RNA transcripts. The TCR CDR3 first-round RT-PCR relied on the HTBI primer set. MiXCR was run by TCRdb on the multiplex PCR reads, yielding one entry per CDR3 protein. The sample yields 450,000 to 650,000 distinct CDR3 sequences, under 20% seen once. The CDR3 runs to 15 residues. Trimming removed 0 bases from V and 3 bases from J, with 14 bases in between. Germline V CDR1 and CDR2: DFQATT, SNEGSKA (reference sequence).

Input material: blood. The rearrangement joins TRBV20-1 to TRBJ1-2; tentative D call: TRBD1 (5 bases). The receptor comes from a woman aged 18-29 years with Graves' ophthalmopathy. The CDR3 spells CSARDATVIDYGYTF. Here the CDR3 DNA reads TGCAGTGCTAGAGATGCGACAGTTATTGACTATGGCTACACCTTC.